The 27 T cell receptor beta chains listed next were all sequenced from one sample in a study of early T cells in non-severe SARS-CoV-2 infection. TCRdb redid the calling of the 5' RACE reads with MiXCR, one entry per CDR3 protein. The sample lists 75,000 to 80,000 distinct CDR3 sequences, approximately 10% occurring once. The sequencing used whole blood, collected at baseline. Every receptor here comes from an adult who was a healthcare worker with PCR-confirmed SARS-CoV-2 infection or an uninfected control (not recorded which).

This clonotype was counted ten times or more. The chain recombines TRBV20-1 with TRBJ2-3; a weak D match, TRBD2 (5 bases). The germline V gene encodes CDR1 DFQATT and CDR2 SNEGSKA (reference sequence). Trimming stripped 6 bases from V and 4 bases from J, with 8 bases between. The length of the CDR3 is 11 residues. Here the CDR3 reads CSARVSDTQYF. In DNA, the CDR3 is TGCAGTGCGAGGGTTTCAGATACGCAGTATTTT.

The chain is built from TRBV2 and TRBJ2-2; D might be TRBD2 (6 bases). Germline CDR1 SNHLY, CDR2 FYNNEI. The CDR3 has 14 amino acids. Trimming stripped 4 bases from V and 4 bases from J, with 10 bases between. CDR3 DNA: TGTGCCAGCAGTGGAGTCGGGGGCACCGGGGAGCTGTTTTTT. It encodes CASSGVGGTGELFF.

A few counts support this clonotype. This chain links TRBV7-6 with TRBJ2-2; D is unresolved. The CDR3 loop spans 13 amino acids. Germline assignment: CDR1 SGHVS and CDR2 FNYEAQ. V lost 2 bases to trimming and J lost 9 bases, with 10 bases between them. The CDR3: CASSLPLLRELFF. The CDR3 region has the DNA TGTGCCAGCAGCTTACCGCTTCTGAGGGAGCTGTTTTTT.

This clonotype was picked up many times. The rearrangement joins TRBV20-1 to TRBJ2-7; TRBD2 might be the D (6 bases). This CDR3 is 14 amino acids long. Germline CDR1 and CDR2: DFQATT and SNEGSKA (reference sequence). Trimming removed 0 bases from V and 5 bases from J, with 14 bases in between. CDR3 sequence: CSAREGGGLDEQYF. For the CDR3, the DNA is TGCAGTGCTAGAGAGGGAGGAGGTCTCGACGAGCAGTACTTC.

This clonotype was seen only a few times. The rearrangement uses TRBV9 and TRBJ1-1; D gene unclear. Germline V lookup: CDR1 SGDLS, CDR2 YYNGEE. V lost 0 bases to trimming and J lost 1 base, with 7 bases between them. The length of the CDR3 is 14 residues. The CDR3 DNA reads TGTGCCAGCAGCGTAGGAATGAGGAACACTGAAGCTTTCTTT. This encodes CASSVGMRNTEAFF.

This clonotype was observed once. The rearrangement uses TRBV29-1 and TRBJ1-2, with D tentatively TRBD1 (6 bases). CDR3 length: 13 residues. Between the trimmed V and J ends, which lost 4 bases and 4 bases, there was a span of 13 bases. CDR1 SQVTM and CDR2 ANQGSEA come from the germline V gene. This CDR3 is CSVAGGRSYGYTF. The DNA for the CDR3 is TGCAGCGTTGCCGGGGGGCGAAGCTATGGCTACACCTTC.

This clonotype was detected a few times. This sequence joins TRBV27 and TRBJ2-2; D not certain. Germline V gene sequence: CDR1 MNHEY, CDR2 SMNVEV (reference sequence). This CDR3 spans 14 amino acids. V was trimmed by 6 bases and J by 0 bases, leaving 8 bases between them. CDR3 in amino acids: CASSVTANTGELFF. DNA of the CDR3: TGTGCCAGCAGCGTAACCGCGAACACCGGGGAGCTGTTTTTT.

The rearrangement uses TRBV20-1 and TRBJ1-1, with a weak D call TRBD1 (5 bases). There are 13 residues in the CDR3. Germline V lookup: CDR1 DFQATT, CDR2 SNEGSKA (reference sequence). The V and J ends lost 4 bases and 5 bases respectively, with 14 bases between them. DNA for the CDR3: TGCAGTGCTATCCAGGGTTTAGAGACTGAAGCTTTCTTT. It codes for CSAIQGLETEAFF.

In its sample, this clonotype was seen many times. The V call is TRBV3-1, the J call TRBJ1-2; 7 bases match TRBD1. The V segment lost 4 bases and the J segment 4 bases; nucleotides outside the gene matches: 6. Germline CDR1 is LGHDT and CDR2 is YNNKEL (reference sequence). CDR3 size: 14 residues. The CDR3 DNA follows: TGTGCCAGCAGCCCATTGGGACAGCCCTATGGCTACACCTTC. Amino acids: CASSPLGQPYGYTF.

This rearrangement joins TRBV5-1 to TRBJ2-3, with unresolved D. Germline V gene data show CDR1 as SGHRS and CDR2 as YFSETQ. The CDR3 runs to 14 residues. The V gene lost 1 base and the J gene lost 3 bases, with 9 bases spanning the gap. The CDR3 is CASSLNSLTDTQYF. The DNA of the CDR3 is TGCGCCAGCAGCTTGAATAGCCTAACAGATACGCAGTATTTT.

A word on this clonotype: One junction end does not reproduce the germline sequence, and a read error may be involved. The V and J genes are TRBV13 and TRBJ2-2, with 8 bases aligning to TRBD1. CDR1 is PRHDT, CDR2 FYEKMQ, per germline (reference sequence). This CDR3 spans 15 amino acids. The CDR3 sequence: CASSLGQGNTGELFF. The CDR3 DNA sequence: TGTGCCAGCAGCCTAGGACAGGGGAACACCGGGGAGCTGTTTTTT.

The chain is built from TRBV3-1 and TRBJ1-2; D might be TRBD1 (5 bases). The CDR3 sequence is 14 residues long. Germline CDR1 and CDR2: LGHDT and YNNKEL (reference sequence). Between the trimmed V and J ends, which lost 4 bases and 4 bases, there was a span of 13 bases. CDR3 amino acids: CASSREDIGYGYTF. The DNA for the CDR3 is TGTGCCAGCAGCCGGGAGGACATTGGCTATGGCTACACCTTC.

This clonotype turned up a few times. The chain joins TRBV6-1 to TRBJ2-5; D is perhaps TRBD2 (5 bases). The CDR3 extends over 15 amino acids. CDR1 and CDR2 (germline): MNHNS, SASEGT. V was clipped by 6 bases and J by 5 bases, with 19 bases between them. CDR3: CASRFGLLPPETQYF. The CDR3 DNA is TGTGCCAGCAGATTCGGACTCTTACCCCCGGAGACCCAGTACTTC.

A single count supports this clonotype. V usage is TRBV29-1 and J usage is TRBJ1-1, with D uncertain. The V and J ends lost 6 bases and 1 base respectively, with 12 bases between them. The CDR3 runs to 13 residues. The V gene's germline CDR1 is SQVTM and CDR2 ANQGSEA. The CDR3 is CSVTAPGNTEAFF. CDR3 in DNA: TGCAGCGTGACGGCCCCAGGGAACACTGAAGCTTTCTTT.

In nucleotides, the CDR3 is TGTGCCAGCTGGGAGGGGTACTTTCGGAATGAGCAGTTCTTC. This sequence encodes CASWEGYFRNEQFF. This chain joins TRBV6-5 and TRBJ2-1, with TRBD2 matching 7 bases. The CDR3 runs 14 residues. Germline V gene data show CDR1 as MNHEY and CDR2 as SVGAGI. J gave up 7 bases and V 8 bases, and 11 bases lay outside the gene matches.

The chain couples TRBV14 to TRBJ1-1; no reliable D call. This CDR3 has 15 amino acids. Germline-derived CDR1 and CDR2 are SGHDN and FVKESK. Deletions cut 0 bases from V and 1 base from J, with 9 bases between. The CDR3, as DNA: TGTGCCAGCAGCCAAGAAGTTGGATCGAACACTGAAGCTTTCTTT. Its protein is CASSQEVGSNTEAFF.

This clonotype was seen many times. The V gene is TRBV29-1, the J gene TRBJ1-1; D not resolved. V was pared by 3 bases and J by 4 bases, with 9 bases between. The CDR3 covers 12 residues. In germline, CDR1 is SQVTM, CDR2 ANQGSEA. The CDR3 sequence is CSVEQKSTEAFF. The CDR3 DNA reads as TGCAGCGTTGAGCAGAAGAGCACTGAAGCTTTCTTT.

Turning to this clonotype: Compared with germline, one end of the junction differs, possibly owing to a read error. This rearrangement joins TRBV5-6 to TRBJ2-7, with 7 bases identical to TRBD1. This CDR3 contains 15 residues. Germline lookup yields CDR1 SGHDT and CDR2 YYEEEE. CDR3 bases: TGTGTCAGCAGCTTGGGGGCCTCGACAGGGCTTGAGCAGTACTTC. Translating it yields CVSSLGASTGLEQYF.

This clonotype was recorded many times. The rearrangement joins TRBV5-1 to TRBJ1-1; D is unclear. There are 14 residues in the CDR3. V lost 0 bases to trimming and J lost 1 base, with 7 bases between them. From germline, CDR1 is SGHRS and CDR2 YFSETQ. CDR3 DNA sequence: TGCGCCAGCAGCTTGGCGGGCCCGAACACTGAAGCTTTCTTT. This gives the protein CASSLAGPNTEAFF. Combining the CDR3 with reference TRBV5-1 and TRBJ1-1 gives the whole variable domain KAGVTQTPRYLIKTRGQQVTLSCSPISGHRSVSWYQQTPGQGLQFLFEYFSETQRNKGNFPGRFSGRQFSNSRSEMNVSTLELGDSALYLCASSLAGPNTEAFFGQGTRLTVV.

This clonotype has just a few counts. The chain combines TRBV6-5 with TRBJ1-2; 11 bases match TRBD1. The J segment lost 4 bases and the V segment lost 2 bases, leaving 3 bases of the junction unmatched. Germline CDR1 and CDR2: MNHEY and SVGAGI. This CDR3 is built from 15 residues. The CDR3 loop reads CASSYSGTGGYGYTF. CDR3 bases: TGTGCCAGCAGTTACAGTGGGACAGGGGGCTATGGCTACACCTTC.

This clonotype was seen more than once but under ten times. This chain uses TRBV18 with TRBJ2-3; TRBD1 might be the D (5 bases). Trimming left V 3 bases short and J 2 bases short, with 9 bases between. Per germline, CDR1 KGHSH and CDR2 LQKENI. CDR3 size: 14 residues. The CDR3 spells CASSPTGYTDTQYF. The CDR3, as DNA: TGTGCCAGCTCACCTACAGGATACACAGATACGCAGTATTTT.

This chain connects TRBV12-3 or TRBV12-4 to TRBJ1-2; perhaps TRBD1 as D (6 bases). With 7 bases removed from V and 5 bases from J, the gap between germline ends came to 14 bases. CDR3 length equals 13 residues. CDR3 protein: CASTLGTKYGYTF. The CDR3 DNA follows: TGTGCCAGCACCCTCGGGACAAAATATGGCTACACCTTC.

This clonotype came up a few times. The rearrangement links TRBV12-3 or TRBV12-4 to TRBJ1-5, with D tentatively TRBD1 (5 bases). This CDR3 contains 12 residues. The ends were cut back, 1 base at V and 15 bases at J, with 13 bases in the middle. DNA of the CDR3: TGTGCCAGCAGTTTAGAGGGGAGACCCGGGCATTTT. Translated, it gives CASSLEGRPGHF.

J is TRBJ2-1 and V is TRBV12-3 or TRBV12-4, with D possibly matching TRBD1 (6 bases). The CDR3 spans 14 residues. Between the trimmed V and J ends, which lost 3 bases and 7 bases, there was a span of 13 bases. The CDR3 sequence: CASSLLAGENEQFF. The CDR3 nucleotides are TGTGCCAGCAGTTTGTTGGCAGGGGAAAATGAGCAGTTCTTC.

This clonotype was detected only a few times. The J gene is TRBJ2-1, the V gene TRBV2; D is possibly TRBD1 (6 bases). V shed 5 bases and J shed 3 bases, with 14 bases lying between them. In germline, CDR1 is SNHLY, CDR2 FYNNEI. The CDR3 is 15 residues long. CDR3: CASSQDSIDYNEQFF. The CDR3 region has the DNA TGTGCCAGCAGTCAGGACAGCATAGACTACAATGAGCAGTTCTTC.

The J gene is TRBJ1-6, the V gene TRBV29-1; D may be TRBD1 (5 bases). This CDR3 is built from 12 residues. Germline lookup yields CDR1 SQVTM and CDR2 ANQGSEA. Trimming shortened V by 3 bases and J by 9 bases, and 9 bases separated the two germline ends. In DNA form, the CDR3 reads TGCAGCGTTGACAGGGTGGGTTCACCCCTCCACTTT. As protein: CSVDRVGSPLHF.

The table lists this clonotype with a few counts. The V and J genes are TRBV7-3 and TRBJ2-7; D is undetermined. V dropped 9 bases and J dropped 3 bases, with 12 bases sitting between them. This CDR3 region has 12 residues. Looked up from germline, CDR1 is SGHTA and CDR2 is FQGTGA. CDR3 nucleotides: TGTGCCAGGTTACTCGAGAACTACGAGCAGTACTTC. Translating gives CARLLENYEQYF.